A selection of T cell receptor beta chains follows, all from one sample in a study of regulatory T cells in long-lasting Graves disease. TCRdb fed the multiplex PCR reads into MiXCR, producing one record per CDR3 protein. The sample shows around 450,000 distinct CDR3 sequences, 15% to 20% of them seen only once. The sample also formed part of further work on T cells in Graves' hyperthyroidism and ophthalmopathy.

The specimen was peripheral blood mononuclear cells (PBMCs), collected at new diagnosis, from a patient treated with antithyroid drugs. The origin of the receptors is a man aged 35 to 55 with Graves disease. The CDR3 runs from the conserved cysteine through the conserved F or W. D genes are given only for firm matches. Clone size is given for some rows only: seen once, a few or many times, or a class if the clone is expanded.

CDR3: CASSLGSIYKNIQYF; DNA: TGTGCCAGCAGTTTAGGCAGCATATACAAAAACATTCAGTACTTC; size: -; V: TRBV12-3/TRBV12-4; J: TRBJ2-4; D: -
CDR3: CSVGGNRVYGYTF; DNA: TGCAGCGTTGGCGGCAACAGGGTTTATGGCTACACCTTC; size: few; V: TRBV29-1; J: TRBJ1-2; D: -
CDR3: CASSASGYNEQFF; DNA: TGTGCCAGCAGCGCTAGCGGCTACAATGAGCAGTTCTTC; size: -; V: TRBV14; J: TRBJ2-1; D: TRBD2
CDR3: CASSDPRGSGNTIYF; DNA: TGTGCCAGCAGTGACCCCCGGGGTTCTGGAAACACCATATATTTT; size: -; V: TRBV2; J: TRBJ1-3; D: -
CDR3: CATGWGSSYNEQFF; DNA: TGTGCCACAGGGTGGGGGAGCTCCTACAATGAGCAGTTCTTC; size: few; V: TRBV28; J: TRBJ2-1; D: -
CDR3: CASSQGQLSTGELFF; DNA: TGTGCCAGCAGCCAAGGGCAACTGAGCACCGGGGAGCTGTTTTTT; size: -; V: TRBV7-9; J: TRBJ2-2; D: -
CDR3: CASSPTLGAGELFF; DNA: TGTGCCAGCAGCCCTACTCTTGGCGCCGGGGAGCTGTTTTTT; size: few; V: TRBV11-2; J: TRBJ2-2; D: -
CDR3: CSASPGTGEVARGYTF; DNA: TGCAGTGCTAGTCCCGGGACAGGTGAAGTAGCGAGGGGCTACACCTTC; size: many; V: TRBV20-1; J: TRBJ1-2; D: TRBD1
CDR3: CASSPGTGFYEQYF; DNA: TGTGCCAGCAGTCCCGGGACAGGGTTCTACGAGCAGTACTTC; size: many; V: TRBV28; J: TRBJ2-7; D: TRBD1
CDR3: CSAYRPDGNSEQYF; DNA: TGCAGTGCTTACCGCCCCGATGGTAACTCCGAGCAGTACTTC; size: -; V: TRBV20-1; J: TRBJ2-7; D: -
CDR3: CASSGGLAGGNEQFF; DNA: TGCGCCAGCAGCGGGGGACTAGCGGGGGGGAATGAGCAGTTCTTC; size: -; V: TRBV5-1; J: TRBJ2-1; D: TRBD2
CDR3: CASSPRTGLDLYGYTF; DNA: TGTGCCAGCAGCCCGAGGACAGGATTGGACCTGTATGGCTACACCTTC; size: many; V: TRBV12-3/TRBV12-4; J: TRBJ1-2; D: TRBD1
CDR3: CASSSRRGGSASGSNEQFF; DNA: TGTGCCAGCAGCTCCCGGAGGGGGGGTTCGGCTAGCGGGAGCAATGAGCAGTTCTTC; size: many; V: TRBV11-2; J: TRBJ2-1; D: TRBD2
CDR3: CASSLTSPSKFF; DNA: TGTGCCAGCAGCTTAACCAGCCCATCAAAGTTCTTC; size: many; V: TRBV7-9; J: TRBJ2-1; D: -
CDR3: CASSPDRANTEAFF; DNA: TGTGCCAGCTCACCCGACAGGGCCAACACTGAAGCTTTCTTT; size: many; V: TRBV18; J: TRBJ1-1; D: TRBD1
CDR3: CASSHNTGKFTEAFF; DNA: TGCGCCAGCAGTCATAATACAGGGAAGTTCACTGAAGCTTTCTTT; size: -; V: TRBV10-1; J: TRBJ1-1; D: -
CDR3: CATNPGGAQNTEAFF; DNA: TGTGCCACCAACCCCGGGGGGGCGCAGAACACTGAAGCTTTCTTT; size: many; V: TRBV28; J: TRBJ1-1; D: -
CDR3: CASSVQGYGETQYF; DNA: TGCGCCAGCAGCGTCCAGGGATACGGAGAGACCCAGTACTTC; size: many; V: TRBV5-1; J: TRBJ2-5; D: -
CDR3: CASSIHLGGQSYNEQFF; DNA: TGTGCCAGCAGCATCCATCTTGGGGGACAGTCCTACAATGAGCAGTTCTTC; size: many; V: TRBV12-3/TRBV12-4; J: TRBJ2-1; D: TRBD1
CDR3: CASSLTGRSSYNEQFF; DNA: TGTGCCAGCAGCCTGACGGGACGTAGCTCCTACAATGAGCAGTTCTTC; size: few; V: TRBV5-6; J: TRBJ2-1; D: -
CDR3: CASSPGILNTEAFF; DNA: TGTGCCAGCAGCCCAGGGATCCTGAACACTGAAGCTTTCTTT; size: few; V: TRBV2; J: TRBJ1-1; D: -
CDR3: CASSLTTYEQYF; DNA: TGTGCCAGCAGCTTGACTACCTACGAGCAGTACTTC; size: many; V: TRBV28; J: TRBJ2-7; D: -
CDR3: CASKTSGAGSYEQYF; DNA: TGTGCCAGCAAAACCTCCGGCGCGGGGTCCTACGAGCAGTACTTC; size: few; V: TRBV6-1; J: TRBJ2-7; D: -
CDR3: CASSTRGASGSYEQYF; DNA: TGCGCCAGCAGCACAAGAGGGGCTAGCGGGAGTTACGAGCAGTACTTC; size: -; V: TRBV5-1; J: TRBJ2-7; D: TRBD2
CDR3: CSVGILRAYNEQFF; DNA: TGCAGTGTAGGGATCCTCAGAGCCTACAATGAGCAGTTCTTC; size: many; V: TRBV20-1; J: TRBJ2-1; D: -
CDR3: CASSLSLGTQYF; DNA: TGTGCCAGCAGTTTATCCCTAGGCACCCAGTACTTC; size: -; V: TRBV12-3/TRBV12-4; J: TRBJ2-5; D: -
CDR3: CAWSRQAQETQYF; DNA: TGTGCCTGGAGTCGACAAGCCCAAGAGACCCAGTACTTC; size: -; V: TRBV30; J: TRBJ2-5; D: -
CDR3: CASSLGSSGKLNEQFF; DNA: TGCGCCAGCAGCTTGGGGTCTAGCGGGAAACTAAATGAGCAGTTCTTC; size: many; V: TRBV5-1; J: TRBJ2-1; D: TRBD2
CDR3: CASSLGVAGGYEQFF; DNA: TGTGCCAGCAGCCTCGGGGTAGCGGGAGGTTATGAGCAGTTCTTC; size: many; V: TRBV3-1; J: TRBJ2-1; D: TRBD2
CDR3: CASSHLLAGADTQYF; DNA: TGTGCCAGCAGCCATTTACTAGCTGGAGCAGATACGCAGTATTTT; size: few; V: TRBV14; J: TRBJ2-3; D: -
CDR3: CASSLRGLGNQPQHF; DNA: TGTGCCAGCAGTTTACGGGGGCTTGGCAATCAGCCCCAGCATTTT; size: -; V: TRBV28; J: TRBJ1-5; D: -
CDR3: CSAREGRDIYNEQFF; DNA: TGCAGTGCTAGAGAGGGACGGGATATCTACAATGAGCAGTTCTTC; size: -; V: TRBV20-1; J: TRBJ2-1; D: -
CDR3: CATSPRIGTLNEKLFF; DNA: TGTGCCACCAGCCCCCGTATCGGGACCCTTAATGAAAAACTGTTTTTT; size: -; V: TRBV15; J: TRBJ1-4; D: -
CDR3: CATQTGNQPQHF; DNA: TGTGCCACCCAAACCGGGAATCAGCCCCAGCATTTT; size: many; V: TRBV24-1; J: TRBJ1-5; D: -
CDR3: CASSSRDRAYNEQFF; DNA: TGCGCCAGCAGCTCCCGGGACAGGGCCTACAATGAGCAGTTCTTC; size: few; V: TRBV5-1; J: TRBJ2-1; D: TRBD1
CDR3: CASSTRGGPAYEQYF; DNA: TGTGCCAGCAGCACCCGGGGGGGGCCGGCCTACGAGCAGTACTTC; size: few; V: TRBV6-1; J: TRBJ2-7; D: TRBD2
CDR3: CASSLVQGRNEKLFF; DNA: TGTGCCAGCAGCTTAGTGCAGGGCCGTAATGAAAAACTGTTTTTT; size: many; V: TRBV7-8; J: TRBJ1-4; D: -
CDR3: CASSQEVRSNTEAFF; DNA: TGTGCCAGCAGCCAAGAAGTTAGGTCGAACACTGAAGCTTTCTTT; size: -; V: TRBV4-2; J: TRBJ1-1; D: -
CDR3: CASSADSGNTICF; DNA: TGTGCCAGCAGTGCCGACTCTGGAAACACCATATGTTTT; size: few; V: TRBV2; J: TRBJ1-3; D: -
CDR3: CASQTRGGVGGNEQFF; DNA: TGTGCCAGCCAAACGAGGGGCGGGGTTGGGGGGAATGAGCAGTTCTTC; size: -; V: TRBV19; J: TRBJ2-1; D: -
CDR3: CASARGGFDAGANVLTF; DNA: TGTGCCAGTGCGAGAGGGGGGTTCGATGCTGGGGCCAACGTCCTGACTTTC; size: few; V: TRBV19; J: TRBJ2-6; D: -
CDR3: CASSELGRQGHYEQYF; DNA: TGTGCCAGCAGTGAACTGGGTCGGCAGGGTCATTACGAGCAGTACTTC; size: many; V: TRBV6-1; J: TRBJ2-7; D: -